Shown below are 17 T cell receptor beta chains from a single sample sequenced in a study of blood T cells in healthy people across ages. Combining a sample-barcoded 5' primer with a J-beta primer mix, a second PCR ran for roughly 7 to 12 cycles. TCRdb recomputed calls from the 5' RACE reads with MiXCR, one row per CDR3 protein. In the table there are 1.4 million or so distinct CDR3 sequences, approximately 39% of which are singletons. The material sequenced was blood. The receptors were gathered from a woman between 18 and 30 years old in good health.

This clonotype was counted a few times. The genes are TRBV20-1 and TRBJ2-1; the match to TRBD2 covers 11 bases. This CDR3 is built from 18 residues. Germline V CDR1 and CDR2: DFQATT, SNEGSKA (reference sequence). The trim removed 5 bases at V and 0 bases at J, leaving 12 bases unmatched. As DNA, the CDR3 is TGCAGTGCTCTTGGGACTAGCGGAGGGTGGAGCTCCTACAATGAGCAGTTCTTC. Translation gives CSALGTSGGWSSYNEQFF.

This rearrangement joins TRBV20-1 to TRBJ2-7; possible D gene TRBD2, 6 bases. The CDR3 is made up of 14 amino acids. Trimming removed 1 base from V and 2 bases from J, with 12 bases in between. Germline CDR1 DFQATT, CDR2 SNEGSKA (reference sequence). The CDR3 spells CSARGRLAPYEQYF. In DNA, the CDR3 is TGCAGTGCTAGAGGTAGGCTAGCGCCCTACGAGCAGTACTTC.

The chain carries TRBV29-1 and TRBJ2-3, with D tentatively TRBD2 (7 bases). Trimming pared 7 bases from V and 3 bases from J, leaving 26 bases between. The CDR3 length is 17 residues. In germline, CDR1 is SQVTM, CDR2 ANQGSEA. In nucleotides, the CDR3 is TGCAGCGACCTCCTCACTTCGGGGGGCTTGGGGACAGATACGCAGTATTTT. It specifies CSDLLTSGGLGTDTQYF.

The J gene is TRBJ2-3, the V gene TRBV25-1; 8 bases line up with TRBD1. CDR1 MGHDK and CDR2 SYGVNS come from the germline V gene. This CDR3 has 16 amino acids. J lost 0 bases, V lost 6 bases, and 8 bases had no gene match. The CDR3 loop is CASSAARQGSTDTQYF. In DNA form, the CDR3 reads TGTGCCAGCAGCGCAGCCCGACAGGGGAGCACAGATACGCAGTATTTT. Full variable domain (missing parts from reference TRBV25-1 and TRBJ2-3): EADIYQTPRYLVIGTGKKITLECSQTMGHDKMYWYQQDPGMELHLIHYSYGVNSTEKGDLSSESTVSRIRTEHFPLTLESARPSHTSQYLCASSAARQGSTDTQYFGPGTRLTVL.

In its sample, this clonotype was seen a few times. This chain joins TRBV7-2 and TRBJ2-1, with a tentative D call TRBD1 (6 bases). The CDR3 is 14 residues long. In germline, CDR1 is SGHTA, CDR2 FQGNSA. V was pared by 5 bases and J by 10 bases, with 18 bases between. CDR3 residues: CASSLQGRQWEQFF. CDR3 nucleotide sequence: TGTGCCAGCAGCCTACAGGGTCGACAATGGGAGCAGTTCTTC.

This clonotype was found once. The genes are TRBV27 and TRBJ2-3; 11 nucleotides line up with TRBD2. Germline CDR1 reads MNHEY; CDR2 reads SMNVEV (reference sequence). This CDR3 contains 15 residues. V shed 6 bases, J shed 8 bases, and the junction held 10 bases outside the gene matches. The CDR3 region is CASSSILAGGSTQYF. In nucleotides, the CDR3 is TGTGCCAGCAGCTCTATTCTAGCGGGAGGATCTACGCAGTATTTT.

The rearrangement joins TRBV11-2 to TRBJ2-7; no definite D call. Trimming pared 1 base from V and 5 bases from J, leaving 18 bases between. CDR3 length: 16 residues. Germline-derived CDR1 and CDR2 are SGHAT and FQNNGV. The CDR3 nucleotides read TGTGCCAGCAGCTTAGGGGCGCGCAGGAAAATCCACGAGCAGTACTTC. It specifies CASSLGARRKIHEQYF.

The CDR3 reads CSVQGNEQYF. Here the CDR3 DNA reads TGCAGCGTACAGGGGAACGAGCAGTACTTC. This sequence joins TRBV29-1 and TRBJ2-7; 7 bases align to TRBD1. This CDR3 has 10 amino acids. J gave up 5 bases and V 6 bases, and 1 base lay outside the gene matches. Germline V gene lookup returns CDR1 SQVTM and CDR2 ANQGSEA.

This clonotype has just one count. DNA of the CDR3: TGTGCCAGCAGGAGAGGACAGGGGGAAAGTCGTGGCTACACCTTC. Its protein is CASRRGQGESRGYTF. This rearrangement joins TRBV3-1 to TRBJ1-2; TRBD1 aligns across 10 bases. CDR3 length: 15 amino acids. Germline assignment: CDR1 LGHDT and CDR2 YNNKEL (reference sequence). V trimming: 6 bases; J trimming: 7 bases; junction bases outside the gene matches: 11.

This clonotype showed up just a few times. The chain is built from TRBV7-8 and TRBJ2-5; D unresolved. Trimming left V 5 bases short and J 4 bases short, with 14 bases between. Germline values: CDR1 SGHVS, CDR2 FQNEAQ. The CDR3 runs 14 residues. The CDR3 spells CASSVAQYLETQYF. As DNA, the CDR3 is TGTGCCAGCAGCGTTGCGCAGTACTTAGAGACCCAGTACTTC.

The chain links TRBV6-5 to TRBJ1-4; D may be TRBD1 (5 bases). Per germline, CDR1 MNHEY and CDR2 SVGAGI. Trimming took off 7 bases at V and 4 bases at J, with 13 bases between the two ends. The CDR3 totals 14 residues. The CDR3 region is CASNPSGGNEKLFF. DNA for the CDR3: TGTGCCAGCAACCCCAGCGGGGGTAATGAAAAACTGTTTTTT.

CDR3 bases: TGTGCCACCAGTGCGGCTAGCGGAGTAAACAATGAGCAGTTCTTC. The encoded protein is CATSAASGVNNEQFF. The chain employs TRBV24-1 and TRBJ2-1, with 7 bases aligning to TRBD2. The CDR3 is 15 amino acids. Trimming took 5 bases from V and 5 from J; bases not matched to a gene: 8. Per germline, CDR1 KGHDR and CDR2 SFDVKD.

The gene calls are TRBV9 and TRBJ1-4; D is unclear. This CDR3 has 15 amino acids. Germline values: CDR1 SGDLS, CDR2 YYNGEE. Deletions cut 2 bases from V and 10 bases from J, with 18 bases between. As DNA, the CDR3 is TGTGCCAGCAGCGTTGGTCCGCCGACGCTAGGAAAACTGTTTTTT. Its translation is CASSVGPPTLGKLFF.

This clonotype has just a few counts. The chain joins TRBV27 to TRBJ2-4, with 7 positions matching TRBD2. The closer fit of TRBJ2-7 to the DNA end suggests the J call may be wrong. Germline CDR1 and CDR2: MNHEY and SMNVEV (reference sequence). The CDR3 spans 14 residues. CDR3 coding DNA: TGTGCCAGCAGTTTTACCTCGGGGGAGGGCGAGCAGTACTTC. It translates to CASSFTSGEGEQYF.

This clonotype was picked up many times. The CDR3 region has the DNA TGTGCCAGCAGTCCCCCGGGCAGGGGGCTCTACGAGCAGTACTTC. It encodes CASSPPGRGLYEQYF. The chain uses TRBV12-3 or TRBV12-4 and TRBJ2-7, with 8 positions matching TRBD1. This CDR3 is 15 amino acids long. J lost 3 bases, V lost 5 bases, and 9 bases had no gene match.

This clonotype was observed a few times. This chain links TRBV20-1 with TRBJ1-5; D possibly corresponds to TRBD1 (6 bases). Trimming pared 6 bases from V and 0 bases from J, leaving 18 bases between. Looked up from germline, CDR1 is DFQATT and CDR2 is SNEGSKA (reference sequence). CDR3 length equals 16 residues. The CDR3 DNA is TGCAGTGCCTTCTTCCCACAGGGTGATAGCAATCAGCCCCAGCATTTT. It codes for CSAFFPQGDSNQPQHF.

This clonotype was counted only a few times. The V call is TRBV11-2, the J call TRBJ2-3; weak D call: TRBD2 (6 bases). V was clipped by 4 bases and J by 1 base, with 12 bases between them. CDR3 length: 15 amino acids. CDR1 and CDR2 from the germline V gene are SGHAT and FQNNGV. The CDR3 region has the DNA TGTGCCAGCAGCTCAGAAGTAGCGGGCACAGATACGCAGTATTTT. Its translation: CASSSEVAGTDTQYF. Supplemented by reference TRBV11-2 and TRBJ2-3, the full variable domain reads EAGVAQSPRYKIIEKRQSVAFWCNPISGHATLYWYQQILGQGPKLLIQFQNNGVVDDSQLPKDRFSAERLKGVDSTLKIQPAKLEDSAVYLCASSSEVAGTDTQYFGPGTRLTVL.